These 14 T cell receptor beta chains were all obtained from the same sample, sequenced in a study of technical replicates of blood from four donors. Here immunoSEQ multiplex PCR was the method, and the copy in TCRdb shows in-frame clones only, minus some. The sample includes about 84,000 clones, roughly 98% of them seen just once. The sample consisted of T cells isolated from PBMCs. These receptors were taken from a human donor in good health.

J is TRBJ2-7 and V is TRBV4-1; a possible D gene is TRBD2 (5 bases). The ends were cut back, 1 base at V and 3 bases at J, with 16 bases in the middle. Germline V lookup: CDR1 MGHRA, CDR2 YSYEKL. The CDR3 consists of 16 residues. DNA for the CDR3: TGCGCCAGCAGCCAAGCTGCGGGCGCGCATAGCTACGAGCAGTACTTC. Translation gives CASSQAAGAHSYEQYF.

The chain couples TRBV7-6 to TRBJ1-4; D remains unclear. The V end lost 7 bases, the J end lost 11 bases, and 11 bases lay between the germline ends. CDR3 length equals 11 residues. Germline V CDR1 and CDR2: SGHVS, FNYEAQ. CDR3 amino acids: CASTLGGKLFF. The CDR3, as DNA: TGTGCCAGCACTCTCGGCGGGAAACTGTTTTTT.

This chain joins TRBV7-9 and TRBJ2-1; 8 positions agree with TRBD2. The CDR3 is 16 residues long. V trimming: 4 bases; J trimming: 0 bases; junction bases outside the gene matches: 5. Germline loops: CDR1 SEHNR, CDR2 FQNEAQ (reference sequence). The CDR3 coding sequence is TGTGCCAGCAGCTCACGACTAGCGAACTCCTACAATGAGCAGTTCTTC. Residues: CASSSRLANSYNEQFF.

V and J are TRBV28 and TRBJ1-5; the match to TRBD1 covers 9 bases. The CDR3 totals 15 residues. The V gene end was trimmed by 5 bases and the J gene end by 9 bases; junction bases not matched to a gene: 11. Germline V gene data show CDR1 as MDHEN and CDR2 as SYDVKM. Here the CDR3 DNA reads TGTGCCAGCAGTGGAGTGAACAGGGGGCGAGGGCCCCAGCATTTT. Translation gives CASSGVNRGRGPQHF. Full variable domain (missing parts from reference TRBV28 and TRBJ1-5): DVKVTQSSRYLVKRTGEKVFLECVQDMDHENMFWYRQDPGLGLRLIYFSYDVKMKEKGDIPEGYSVSREKKERFSLILESASTNQTSMYLCASSGVNRGRGPQHFGDGTRLSIL.

The chain is built from TRBV2 and TRBJ2-4; 9 nucleotides agree with TRBD2. With 3 bases clipped from V and 7 bases from J, the junction kept 13 bases outside the gene matches. CDR1 SNHLY and CDR2 FYNNEI come from the germline V gene. The CDR3 spans 17 residues. The CDR3 DNA reads TGTGCCAGCAGTGATAGGATGAGCGGGGGGAATCGTAACATTCAGTACTTC. This encodes CASSDRMSGGNRNIQYF. The full variable domain, in which reference TRBV2 and TRBJ2-4 provide the parts outside the CDR3, is EPEVTQTPSHQVTQMGQEVILRCVPISNHLYFYWYRQILGQKVEFLVSFYNNEISEKSEIFDDQFSVERPDGSNFTLKIRSTKLEDSAMYFCASSDRMSGGNRNIQYFGAGTRLSVL.

The rearrangement joins TRBV5-4 to TRBJ2-6; D is perhaps TRBD1 (6 bases). This CDR3 comprises 16 residues. The germline gives CDR1 SGHNT, CDR2 YYREEE (reference sequence). Trimming stripped 3 bases from V and 0 bases from J, with 10 bases between. CDR3 nucleotides: TGTGCCAGCAGCTGGACAGTCTTCTCTGGGGCCAACGTCCTGACTTTC. It encodes CASSWTVFSGANVLTF.

This chain links TRBV29-1 with TRBJ1-2; no firm D call. Germline V CDR1 and CDR2: SQVTM, ANQGSEA. CDR3 length: 14 residues. Trimming took off 3 bases at V and 1 base at J, with 12 bases between the two ends. DNA of the CDR3: TGCAGCGTTGAGCGACAAGCCCTTAACTATGGCTACACCTTC. Its translation: CSVERQALNYGYTF.

This clone occurred once. The chain combines TRBV19 with TRBJ2-7, with 7 bases identical to TRBD1. CDR3 length: 15 amino acids. With V trimmed by 2 bases and J by 1 base, 5 bases remained unmatched. CDR1 and CDR2 (germline): LNHDA, SQIVND (reference sequence). For the CDR3, the DNA is TGTGCCAGTAGTATATGGCCGGGACAGTCCTACGAGCAGTACTTC. Translating it yields CASSIWPGQSYEQYF.

The rearrangement joins TRBV6-1 to TRBJ1-5; 10 bases match TRBD1. This CDR3 is 14 amino acids long. Germline-derived CDR1 and CDR2 are MNHNS and SASEGT. V shed 7 bases, J shed 5 bases, and the junction held 5 bases outside the gene matches. The CDR3 sequence: CASTTGGSYQPQHF. The CDR3 DNA is TGTGCCAGCACGACAGGGGGCTCTTATCAGCCCCAGCATTTT.

V and J are TRBV30 and TRBJ1-2, with D unresolved. The germline V and J ends were trimmed by 4 bases and 3 bases, with 18 bases remaining between them. This CDR3 spans 15 amino acids. Germline values: CDR1 GTSNPN, CDR2 SVGIG (reference sequence). In DNA, the CDR3 is TGTGCCTGGACCCAAGAGCAGGCACCGTACTATGGCTACACCTTC. It yields the protein CAWTQEQAPYYGYTF.

This chain links TRBV15 with TRBJ2-5; TRBD2 agrees at 7 bases. CDR1 and CDR2 from the germline V gene are LNHNV and YYDKDF (reference sequence). The CDR3 runs 14 residues. V was clipped by 2 bases and J by 2 bases; unmatched bases: 2. Written as DNA, the CDR3 is TGTGCCACCAGCAGAAGCGGGACGCAAGAGACCCAGTACTTC. As protein: CATSRSGTQETQYF.

The chain recombines TRBV5-1 with TRBJ2-2; 12 positions match TRBD2. With 5 bases clipped from V and 8 bases from J, the junction kept 10 bases outside the gene matches. The CDR3 is made up of 16 amino acids. Per germline, CDR1 SGHRS and CDR2 YFSETQ. The CDR3 region has the DNA TGCGCCAGCAGTCCTGGGACTAGCGGGCGCATGGGGGAGCTGTTTTTT. Amino acid sequence: CASSPGTSGRMGELFF.

The chain links TRBV28 to TRBJ2-5; D is perhaps TRBD1 (5 bases). Germline V gene sequence: CDR1 MDHEN, CDR2 SYDVKM. Trimming shortened V by 8 bases and J by 5 bases, and 21 bases separated the two germline ends. The CDR3 loop spans 15 amino acids. The CDR3 sequence: CASGPMGQTRETQYF. The CDR3 bases are TGTGCCAGCGGCCCGATGGGGCAGACCCGGGAGACCCAGTACTTC.

The chain couples TRBV7-8 to TRBJ2-1; 12 bases are shared with TRBD2. The CDR3 totals 15 residues. Germline loops: CDR1 SGHVS, CDR2 FQNEAQ. J gave up 10 bases and V 4 bases, and 8 bases lay outside the gene matches. DNA for the CDR3: TGTGCCAGCAGCTCGCGACTAGCGGGGGAATCGGAGCAGTTCTTC. Protein: CASSSRLAGESEQFF.